This section outlines one TCR beta chain sequence together with its context. This clone was seen only a few times. The target of this receptor is not known. It has no much larger one-base neighbor in the sample; base qualities were not kept. Donors were patients with melanoma. The data were obtained in a study of CD4+ T cells in melanoma (dated 2022 in TCRdb). A note on the overall study: The study examined neoantigen-specific CD4+ T cells in human melanoma.

Beyond this particular receptor, the publication reports: Neoantigen-specific CD4+ T cells were reported to be correlated with the function of CD8+ T cells, macrophages and B cells. Diverse differentiation states were reported to be shown by neoantigen-specific CD4+ T cells in melanoma.

The library relied on the immunoSEQ multiplex PCR assay. The clones in this table, taken by TCRdb from immuneACCESS, are in-frame only. Not every clone is retained; where verified, under half of the shortfall comes from an unresolved V gene, and the cause of the rest is unknown. Recorded for this sample are 20,000 to 25,000 clones; over 75% of them occurred a single time. The ten largest account for less than 4% of the sample. Based on the germline V gene (reference sequence), the CDR1 and CDR2 sequences are GTSNPN and SVGIG. Counted from cysteine to phenylalanine, this CDR3 has 14 amino acids. The entry retains the CDR3 DNA only, 42 bases that are in frame from base 1. Trimming costs V 0 bases and J 2 bases, and their ends lie 8 bases apart.

The sequencing input was cells from a culture (not recorded whether cultured in vitro). Rearrangement joined TRBV30 to TRBJ1-5, with no reliable assignment of the D segment. The origin of this receptor is a human donor with melanoma. The CDR3 is CAWSVTKGNQPQHF. In nucleotides, the sequence is TGTGCCTGGAGTGTAACCAAGGGCAATCAGCCCCAGCATTTT.